This passage covers 32 T cell receptor beta chains from one sample sequenced in a study of T cells in Graves' hyperthyroidism and ophthalmopathy (dated by TCRdb to between 2018 and 2021). The library was prepared using multiplex PCR. The sequencing machine was an Illumina HiSeq 2000. Amplification of TCR beta CDR3 regions was carried out from RNA transcripts. For the first round of RT-PCR on the TCR CDR3, the HTBI primer set was used together with the Qiagen OneStep RT-PCR kit. The public reads were run again by TCRdb, first through fastp at Q25 and then through MiXCR, and only productive beta chains were kept. Rows with one shared CDR3 protein collapse into an entry with the most common genes and DNA. The sample data list roughly 500,000 distinct CDR3 sequences, and 40% to 55% of these were observed just once. Approximately 44% of the sample is held by the ten biggest clonotypes. Sequenced input: peripheral blood or thyroid tissue (not recorded which). These receptors were obtained from an adult woman with Graves' disease, either hyperthyroidism or ophthalmopathy (not recorded which).

Many counts were recorded for this clonotype. The J gene is TRBJ2-5, the V gene TRBV7-8, with D maybe TRBD2 (6 bases). The V and J ends lost 3 bases and 5 bases respectively, with 16 bases between them. Germline V gives CDR1 SGHVS, CDR2 FQNEAQ. The CDR3 loop spans 15 amino acids. The CDR3 DNA sequence: TGTGCCAGCAGCTTTACGACTAGGGGAGAGGAGACCCAGTACTTC. Its translation: CASSFTTRGEETQYF.

Points on this clonotype: A much larger clone is a single base away; this may be a read error. The rearrangement joins TRBV4-3 to TRBJ1-6; TRBD1 aligns across 7 bases. With 1 base clipped from V and 8 bases from J, the junction kept 8 bases outside the gene matches. Germline CDR1 reads LGHNA; CDR2 reads YSLEER. The CDR3 consists of 16 residues. CDR3 DNA: TGCGCCAGCAGCCAAGGGGGCCGGGACAGTTATTCACCCCTCCACTTT. Residues: CASSQGGRDSYSPLHF.

The rearrangement uses TRBV15 and TRBJ2-4, with D possibly matching TRBD1 (5 bases). From germline, CDR1 is LNHNV and CDR2 YYDKDF (reference sequence). The CDR3 loop spans 15 amino acids. V was pared by 5 bases and J by 5 bases, with 16 bases between. CDR3 amino acids: CATSFPTLGQNIQYF. CDR3 sequence (DNA): TGTGCCACCAGCTTCCCAACTCTGGGGCAAAACATTCAGTACTTC.

This sequence joins TRBV12-3 or TRBV12-4 and TRBJ1-2, with TRBD1 matching over 11 bases. This CDR3 region has 13 residues. J was trimmed by 6 bases and V by 6 bases; bases with no gene match: 3. CDR3 bases: TGTGCCAGCAGCGGACAGGGGGCTGATGGCTACACCTTC. As protein: CASSGQGADGYTF.

This clonotype was detected ten times or more. The chain recombines TRBV7-8 with TRBJ2-5; D possibly corresponds to TRBD2 (6 bases). Germline-derived CDR1 and CDR2 are SGHVS and FQNEAQ. The V gene lost 5 bases and the J gene lost 5 bases, with 12 bases spanning the gap. The CDR3 loop spans 13 amino acids. CDR3 sequence reads: CASSQGGGETQYF. The CDR3 DNA follows: TGTGCCAGCAGCCAAGGTGGAGGGGAGACCCAGTACTTC.

The V call is TRBV20-1, the J call TRBJ1-6, with a tentative D call TRBD1 (5 bases). The CDR3 covers 15 residues. Trimming took off 1 base at V and 0 bases at J, with 7 bases between the two ends. The V gene's germline CDR1 is DFQATT and CDR2 SNEGSKA (reference sequence). The CDR3, as DNA: TGCAGTGCTAGAGCAGACAGCTCCTATAATTCACCCCTCCACTTT. Translating it yields CSARADSSYNSPLHF.

This clonotype was detected only once. J is TRBJ2-2 and V is TRBV7-3, with 8 bases matching TRBD2. V trimming: 2 bases; J trimming: 8 bases; junction bases outside the gene matches: 13. The CDR3 extends over 17 amino acids. CDR1 is SGHTA, CDR2 FQGTGA, per germline. In DNA form, the CDR3 reads TGTGCCAGCAGCTTAGGGCACAGCGGGAGAACTACGGGGGAGCTGTTTTTT. Amino acid sequence: CASSLGHSGRTTGELFF.

The chain uses TRBV7-2 and TRBJ1-1; 9 nucleotides align to TRBD1. V shed 0 bases, J shed 5 bases, and the junction held 10 bases outside the gene matches. The CDR3 consists of 17 residues. CDR1 and CDR2 from the germline V gene are SGHTA and FQGNSA. The CDR3 sequence: CASSLAGTGMERTEAFF. The CDR3 region has the DNA TGTGCCAGCAGCTTAGCCGGGACAGGGATGGAAAGGACTGAAGCTTTCTTT.

The chain joins TRBV5-1 to TRBJ2-7; 8 bases align to TRBD2. This CDR3 is built from 16 residues. Looked up from germline, CDR1 is SGHRS and CDR2 is YFSETQ. After removal of 4 bases from V and 0 bases from J, the junction contained 9 bases not matched to a gene. CDR3 in amino acids: CASSLGGGLSSYEQYF. Written as DNA, the CDR3 is TGCGCCAGCAGCCTCGGGGGGGGGCTAAGCTCCTACGAGCAGTACTTC.

This clonotype was seen repeatedly, ten times or more. The V gene is TRBV7-2, the J gene TRBJ2-7; 12 bases are a match to TRBD2. Germline assignment: CDR1 SGHTA and CDR2 FQGNSA. CDR3 size: 15 residues. V lost 1 base and J lost 4; bases outside the gene matches: 2. Here the CDR3 DNA reads TGTGCCAGCAGCTTAGGACTAGCGGGAGCGTACGAGCAGTACTTC. This translates into CASSLGLAGAYEQYF.

This clonotype was seen only once. One junction end disagrees with the germline gene, perhaps due to a read error. The V call is TRBV7-3, the J call TRBJ2-5; D is uncertain. Germline CDR1 is SGHTA and CDR2 is FQGTGA. The CDR3 consists of 14 residues. The CDR3 here is CASSQDPAGETQYF. The CDR3 DNA reads as TGCGCCAGCAGCCAAGATCCAGCCGGGGAGACCCAGTACTTC.

This clonotype was seen at least ten times. The chain recombines TRBV4-2 with TRBJ2-7; TRBD2 aligns across 10 bases. CDR1 LGHNA and CDR2 YNFKEQ come from the germline V gene. V lost 4 bases, J lost 5 bases, and 8 bases stayed unmatched. CDR3 length equals 15 residues. In DNA form, the CDR3 reads TGTGCCAGCAGCCGGAGCGGGAGGGCTATGAACGAGCAGTACTTC. Translated: CASSRSGRAMNEQYF.

This clonotype appeared many times. V is TRBV9 and J is TRBJ2-5; 7 bases are shared with TRBD2. Germline values: CDR1 SGDLS, CDR2 YYNGEE. With V trimmed by 0 bases and J by 4 bases, 6 bases remained unmatched. The length of the CDR3 is 15 residues. The CDR3 protein is CASSVAAGEAETQYF. In DNA, the CDR3 is TGTGCCAGCAGCGTAGCTGCGGGAGAAGCAGAGACCCAGTACTTC.

Only a few counts were recorded for this clonotype. This chain connects TRBV7-9 to TRBJ2-7, with a possible D match to TRBD2 (5 bases). Germline V lookup: CDR1 SEHNR, CDR2 FQNEAQ (reference sequence). The CDR3 contains 14 residues. The V end was cut by 0 bases, the J end by 11 bases, with 17 bases between. The CDR3, as DNA: TGTGCCAGCAGCTTAGCGGGAGAGACCCCGGAGAAGTACTTC. This gives the protein CASSLAGETPEKYF.

This clonotype was seen at least ten times. This sequence joins TRBV10-3 and TRBJ1-3, with D tentatively TRBD1 (6 bases). Germline CDR1 and CDR2: ENHRY and SYGVKD. The CDR3 has 16 amino acids. The V end was cut by 3 bases, the J end by 4 bases, with 16 bases between. In DNA, the CDR3 is TGTGCCATCAGTGAAGTTTACAGGGTGAGAGGAAACACCATATATTTT. It codes for CAISEVYRVRGNTIYF.

This rearrangement joins TRBV19 to TRBJ1-1; D perhaps matches TRBD1 (6 bases). Per germline, CDR1 LNHDA and CDR2 SQIVND (reference sequence). Between the trimmed V and J ends, which lost 9 bases and 1 base, there was a span of 15 bases. This CDR3 region has 14 residues. The CDR3 here is CASLRTARNTEAFF. DNA of the CDR3: TGTGCCAGCCTCCGGACAGCGCGGAACACTGAAGCTTTCTTT.

With respect to this clonotype: A junction end diverges from the germline sequence, so it may reflect a read error. The chain combines TRBV12-3 or TRBV12-4 with TRBJ1-3; D not certain. The length of the CDR3 is 15 residues. This chain's CDR3 is CASSLAPWEANTIHF. DNA of the CDR3: TGTGCCAGCAGTTTAGCGCCCTGGGAGGCAAACACCATACATTTT.

The sample holds many counts of this clonotype. The chain combines TRBV11-2 with TRBJ1-2; 9 nucleotides align to TRBD1. With 5 bases clipped from V and 7 bases from J, the junction kept 11 bases outside the gene matches. This CDR3 has 15 residues. Per germline, CDR1 SGHAT and CDR2 FQNNGV. Here the CDR3 reads CASSANIQGASGYTF. The CDR3 bases are TGTGCCAGCAGCGCCAATATACAGGGGGCAAGTGGCTACACCTTC. The full variable domain, its missing parts supplied by reference TRBV11-2 and TRBJ1-2, is EAGVAQSPRYKIIEKRQSVAFWCNPISGHATLYWYQQILGQGPKLLIQFQNNGVVDDSQLPKDRFSAERLKGVDSTLKIQPAKLEDSAVYLCASSANIQGASGYTFGSGTRLTVV.

The genes are TRBV20-1 and TRBJ2-7, with D possibly being TRBD2 (6 bases). The germline V and J ends were trimmed by 3 bases and 5 bases, with 11 bases remaining between them. Germline values: CDR1 DFQATT, CDR2 SNEGSKA (reference sequence). The CDR3 is 12 amino acids. CDR3 nucleotide sequence: TGCAGTGCTAGTTTTGGGGGGAACGAGCAGTACTTC. Its protein product is CSASFGGNEQYF.

In its sample, this clonotype was seen a few times. This clone may be a read error of a much larger clone one base away. The genes are TRBV11-2 and TRBJ1-5, with D unresolved. Germline V lookup: CDR1 SGHAT, CDR2 FQNNGV. This CDR3 has 14 residues. CDR3: CAGSLGSSNQPQHF. Here the CDR3 DNA reads TGTGCCGGCAGCTTAGGATCCAGCAATCAGCCCCAGCATTTT. The variable domain in full, with the rest retrieved from reference TRBV11-2 and TRBJ1-5, is EAGVAQSPRYKIIEKRQSVAFWCNPISGHATLYWYQQILGQGPKLLIQFQNNGVVDDSQLPKDRFSAERLKGVDSTLKIQPAKLEDSAVYLCAGSLGSSNQPQHFGDGTRLSIL.

The CDR3 nucleotides read TGCAGTGCTTATACCCGGGAGGCGGGAGCCAGGGAGCAGTTCTTC. Protein sequence: CSAYTREAGAREQFF. J is TRBJ2-1 and V is TRBV20-1, with 7 positions matching TRBD2. Losses at the gene ends were 5 bases for V and 10 bases for J; bases not matched to a gene: 17. This CDR3 is built from 15 residues. Germline assignment: CDR1 DFQATT and CDR2 SNEGSKA (reference sequence).

This clonotype has ten or more counts. The chain is built from TRBV7-9 and TRBJ2-2; tentative D call: TRBD2 (5 bases). The germline gives CDR1 SEHNR, CDR2 FQNEAQ (reference sequence). V lost 7 bases to trimming and J lost 1 base, with 13 bases between them. This CDR3 contains 15 residues. The CDR3 DNA reads as TGTGCCAGCACCACCGGACTGGAGAACACCGGGGAGCTGTTTTTT. Its protein product is CASTTGLENTGELFF.

With regard to this clonotype: The junction departs from germline at one end; a sequencing error may be responsible. This chain joins TRBV7-9 and TRBJ2-7; D could derive from TRBD1 or TRBD2 (6 bases each). Looked up from germline, CDR1 is SEHNR and CDR2 is FQNEAQ (reference sequence). The CDR3 extends over 13 amino acids. In DNA form, the CDR3 reads TGCGCCAGCAACCAACAGGGAGGAGACGAGCAGTACTTC. Translated: CASNQQGGDEQYF.

This clonotype was seen just once. Relative to the germline gene, one junction end is altered; a read error may explain this. The chain uses TRBV20-1 and TRBJ2-2; 8 nucleotides line up with TRBD2. CDR1 is DFQATT, CDR2 SNEGSKA, per germline (reference sequence). CDR3 length: 14 amino acids. The CDR3 sequence is CSARTGGVYNEQFF. The CDR3 DNA follows: TGCAGTGCTAGAACCGGGGGGGTTTACAATGAGCAGTTTTTT.

This chain links TRBV12-3 or TRBV12-4 with TRBJ1-2; TRBD1 agrees at 9 bases. CDR3 length: 15 residues. V was pared by 3 bases and J by 6 bases, with 8 bases of the junction left unmatched. Here the CDR3 reads CASSFGTGPTDGYTF. The CDR3, as DNA: TGTGCCAGCAGTTTTGGGACAGGGCCGACGGATGGCTACACCTTC.

The chain links TRBV19 to TRBJ1-5; tentatively, D is TRBD1 (6 bases). This CDR3 has 13 amino acids. V was shortened by 5 bases and J by 5 bases, with 10 bases between the two germline ends. In germline, CDR1 is LNHDA, CDR2 SQIVND (reference sequence). The chain's CDR3 is CASSEGVHQPQHF. CDR3 nucleotides: TGTGCCAGTAGTGAGGGGGTCCATCAGCCCCAGCATTTT.

The V call is TRBV10-3, the J call TRBJ1-1, with TRBD1 identical over 7 bases. Germline V gene data show CDR1 as ENHRY and CDR2 as SYGVKD. V was clipped by 10 bases and J by 4 bases; unmatched bases: 12. There are 14 residues in the CDR3. The CDR3 protein is CASRPRRGSTEAFF. Written as DNA, the CDR3 is TGTGCCAGCAGACCACGCAGGGGGAGCACTGAAGCTTTCTTT.

The chain couples TRBV20-1 to TRBJ1-1; D uncertain. Trimming removed 6 bases at V and 6 bases at J, with 14 bases between. The CDR3 spans 12 residues. Germline V gene lookup returns CDR1 DFQATT and CDR2 SNEGSKA (reference sequence). CDR3 nucleotides: TGCAGTGCGCCGAACATGTGGGCTGAAGCTTTCTTT. Translating gives CSAPNMWAEAFF.

Many counts were recorded for this clonotype. This chain links TRBV7-2 with TRBJ2-5, with TRBD1 identical over 8 bases. J was trimmed by 3 bases and V by 5 bases; bases with no gene match: 5. The CDR3 is made up of 14 amino acids. Germline V gene data show CDR1 as SGHTA and CDR2 as FQGNSA. This chain's CDR3 is CASSPTGAKETQYF. DNA for the CDR3: TGTGCCAGCAGCCCGACAGGGGCGAAAGAGACCCAGTACTTC.

The chain joins TRBV7-6 to TRBJ1-5; 8 nucleotides line up with TRBD1. The CDR3 is made up of 15 amino acids. Germline trimming cut 5 bases from V and 14 bases from J; bases unmatched to any gene: 17. CDR1 SGHVS and CDR2 FNYEAQ come from the germline V gene. The CDR3, as DNA: TGTGCCAGCAGCCCCGATACAGGGGGGGCAACCTACGAGCATTTT. Residues: CASSPDTGGATYEHF.

This chain joins TRBV7-8 and TRBJ2-5; 7 bases line up with TRBD1. Trimming at V came to 1 base and at J to 2 bases, leaving 7 bases not matched to a gene. The CDR3 totals 16 residues. Germline lookup yields CDR1 SGHVS and CDR2 FQNEAQ. The CDR3 DNA is TGTGCCAGCAGCTTAGATATGGACAGGAGACAAGAGACCCAGTACTTC. Amino acids: CASSLDMDRRQETQYF.

This clonotype was observed many times. The gene calls are TRBV20-1 and TRBJ1-2; D is possibly TRBD1 (6 bases). Germline V gives CDR1 DFQATT, CDR2 SNEGSKA (reference sequence). The CDR3 consists of 15 residues. Trimming pared 2 bases from V and 3 bases from J, leaving 16 bases between. The CDR3 protein is CSARFLLGGDYGYTF. Here the CDR3 DNA reads TGCAGTGCTAGATTCCTATTAGGGGGAGACTATGGCTACACCTTC.